Described below is a single T cell receptor beta chain sequence and its context. These data belong to a study of cytomegalovirus exposure and HLA in healthy donors. Researchers ran the PCR with 60 Vbeta and 13 Jbeta primers. The protocol was immunoSEQ multiplex PCR, while the TCRdb copy is restricted to in-frame clones and leaves out a portion. This sample carries about 99,000 clones, approximately 70% of them seen once, and the ten largest clones take approximately 3.5%. The length of the CDR3 is 12 residues. CDR1 and CDR2 (germline): SQVTM, ANQGSEA. V dropped 0 bases and J dropped 4 bases, with 6 bases sitting between them.

The sample was PBMCs. J is TRBJ1-1 and V is TRBV29-1; D remains unclear. The sequence was collected from a woman in her forties or fifties in good health and CMV-seronegative. The CDR3 region has the DNA TGCAGCGTTGAAGACCTCGGCACTGAAGCTTTCTTT. Encoded protein: CSVEDLGTEAFF. Complete variable domain (other parts from reference TRBV29-1 and TRBJ1-1): SAVISQKPSRDICQRGTSLTIQCQVDSQVTMMFWYRQQPGQSLTLIATANQGSEATYESGFVIDKFPISRPNLTFSTLTVSNMSPEDSSIYLCSVEDLGTEAFFGQGTRLTVV.